Following are 27 T cell receptor beta chains from one sample sequenced in a study of human T cells and chemical hapten exposure. TCRdb processed the RACE reads anew with MiXCR; each CDR3 protein has one entry. This table holds fewer than 500,000 distinct CDR3 sequences, 4.8% found once. Time point specified: patch test 1, 2 weeks after DPC sensitization. The treatment is: therapeutic diphenylcyclopropenone sensitization with weekly scalp DPC. Material: whole blood, obtained in connection with sensitization to the hapten diphenylcyclopropenone (DPC). These receptors originate from a woman between 45 and 65 years old with alopecia areata. Some clones in this sample may be carry-over from other donors' samples.

This clonotype was observed a handful of times. This chain links TRBV20-1 with TRBJ2-3; 11 bases line up with TRBD2. Per the germline V gene, CDR1 is DFQATT and CDR2 is SNEGSKA (reference sequence). This CDR3 region has 14 residues. The ends lost 5 bases at V and 2 bases at J; junction bases unmatched: 3. In DNA, the CDR3 is TGCAGTGCTGCTAGCGGGGGGTACACAGATACGCAGTATTTT. It is translated as CSAASGGYTDTQYF.

V gene TRBV4-1 combines with J gene TRBJ2-5; D is uncertain. This CDR3 spans 13 amino acids. Trimming pared 1 base from V and 3 bases from J, leaving 6 bases between. Germline V gene sequence: CDR1 MGHRA, CDR2 YSYEKL. The CDR3 reads CASSQAVKETQYF. CDR3 DNA sequence: TGCGCCAGCAGCCAAGCGGTGAAAGAGACCCAGTACTTC.

This chain joins TRBV20-1 and TRBJ1-1; tentative D call: TRBD1 (5 bases). Trimming cost V 1 base and J 0 bases, with 9 bases left between them. CDR3 size: 14 residues. The germline CDR1 and CDR2 sequences are DFQATT and SNEGSKA (reference sequence). CDR3 amino acids: CSARATGMNTEAFF. CDR3 DNA: TGCAGTGCTAGAGCCACAGGTATGAACACTGAAGCTTTCTTT.

The sample holds many counts of this clonotype. V is TRBV7-2 and J is TRBJ1-2; D is ambiguous. CDR1 and CDR2 from the germline V gene are SGHTA and FQGNSA. V dropped 1 base and J dropped 4 bases, with 7 bases sitting between them. This CDR3 comprises 13 residues. Here the CDR3 reads CASSLEASYGYTF. The CDR3 DNA sequence: TGTGCCAGCAGCTTAGAAGCTTCCTATGGCTACACCTTC.

This clonotype was recorded at least ten times. This chain uses TRBV7-9 with TRBJ2-7; 7 bases fit TRBD1. V shed 5 bases, J shed 0 bases, and the junction held 7 bases outside the gene matches. Germline V gene data show CDR1 as SEHNR and CDR2 as FQNEAQ (reference sequence). The CDR3 length is 15 residues. The CDR3 nucleotides read TGTGCCAGCAGCCCGGCCGGGGACAGCTCCTACGAGCAGTACTTC. Protein: CASSPAGDSSYEQYF. The variable domain in full, with the rest retrieved from reference TRBV7-9 and TRBJ2-7, is DTGVSQNPRHKITKRGQNVTFRCDPISEHNRLYWYRQTLGQGPEFLTYFQNEAQLEKSRLLSDRFSAERPKGSFSTLEIQRTEQGDSAMYLCASSPAGDSSYEQYFGPGTRLTVT.

This clonotype showed up many times. The chain joins TRBV20-1 to TRBJ1-2; the D gene is possibly TRBD1 (5 bases). CDR3 size: 15 residues. Germline V gene lookup returns CDR1 DFQATT and CDR2 SNEGSKA (reference sequence). V lost 6 bases to trimming and J lost 6 bases, with 23 bases between them. The CDR3 here is CSAQGEGRLKDGYTF. For the CDR3, the DNA is TGCAGTGCCCAAGGGGAGGGGCGCCTAAAAGATGGCTACACCTTC.

The V call is TRBV27, the J call TRBJ1-1, with D maybe TRBD1 (6 bases). This CDR3 contains 12 residues. Germline V gene lookup returns CDR1 MNHEY and CDR2 SMNVEV (reference sequence). V lost 5 bases, J lost 6 bases, and 10 bases lay in between. CDR3 bases: TGTGCCAGCAGTCCCAGACAGGCTGAAGCTTTCTTT. It specifies CASSPRQAEAFF.

This clonotype has a count of ten or more. The chain combines TRBV4-1 with TRBJ2-7; 9 bases are shared with TRBD1. Trimming removed 4 bases from V and 2 bases from J; junction bases left unmatched: 3. This CDR3 spans 14 amino acids. Germline loops: CDR1 MGHRA, CDR2 YSYEKL. The CDR3 bases are TGCGCCAGCAGCCTGTACAGGGGGCCCTACGAGCAGTACTTC. Residues: CASSLYRGPYEQYF.

This chain joins TRBV9 and TRBJ2-7; no definite D call. The CDR3 has 15 residues. The V end lost 0 bases, the J end lost 6 bases, and 16 bases lay between the germline ends. Germline-derived CDR1 and CDR2 are SGDLS and YYNGEE. The CDR3 loop is CASSVGPVVEGEQYF. The CDR3, as DNA: TGTGCCAGCAGCGTAGGTCCGGTTGTTGAAGGCGAGCAGTACTTC.

This clonotype was recorded at least ten times. The CDR3 DNA reads as TGTGCCAGCAGTGGTCCGACAGGGGGGTTGTACGAGCAGTACTTC. This codes for CASSGPTGGLYEQYF. This sequence joins TRBV25-1 and TRBJ2-7; TRBD1 aligns across 9 bases. With V trimmed by 4 bases and J by 4 bases, 8 bases remained unmatched. Germline assignment: CDR1 MGHDK and CDR2 SYGVNS. CDR3 length: 15 amino acids.

This clonotype appeared many times. The genes are TRBV7-9 and TRBJ1-1; D is unclear. Germline CDR1 and CDR2: SEHNR and FQNEAQ (reference sequence). V was trimmed by 5 bases and J by 1 base, leaving 8 bases between them. This CDR3 spans 13 amino acids. The CDR3 loop reads CASSTNRNTEAFF. CDR3 coding DNA: TGTGCCAGCAGCACGAACAGGAACACTGAAGCTTTCTTT.

This clonotype was seen a few times. V and J are TRBV6-6 and TRBJ2-7; TRBD1 agrees at 9 bases. The germline V gene encodes CDR1 MNHNY and CDR2 SVGAGI (reference sequence). CDR3 size: 14 residues. Germline trimming cut 6 bases from V and 3 bases from J; bases unmatched to any gene: 6. CDR3 residues: CASSPGTGIYEQYF. Written as DNA, the CDR3 is TGTGCCAGCAGCCCCGGGACAGGGATCTACGAGCAGTACTTC.

The sample holds many counts of this clonotype. This chain uses TRBV13 with TRBJ2-1; TRBD2 matches at 7 bases. V shed 2 bases, J shed 4 bases, and the junction held 2 bases outside the gene matches. Germline V gene data show CDR1 as PRHDT and CDR2 as FYEKMQ (reference sequence). The CDR3 totals 14 residues. The CDR3 sequence is CASSLRREYNEQFF. CDR3 nucleotide sequence: TGTGCCAGCAGCTTAAGGCGGGAGTACAATGAGCAGTTCTTC.

This clonotype was recorded many times. This chain connects TRBV13 to TRBJ1-5; D unclear. The V gene lost 5 bases and the J gene lost 0 bases, with 5 bases spanning the gap. The CDR3 spans 13 residues. Germline loops: CDR1 PRHDT, CDR2 FYEKMQ (reference sequence). The CDR3 nucleotides are TGTGCCAGCAGCGCAAATAGCAATCAGCCCCAGCATTTT. The encoded protein is CASSANSNQPQHF.

The table lists this clonotype with many counts. The chain couples TRBV2 to TRBJ1-1, with D unclear. V lost 7 bases and J 0 bases, leaving 18 bases between the germline ends. The length of the CDR3 is 16 residues. Germline V gene lookup returns CDR1 SNHLY and CDR2 FYNNEI. The CDR3 reads CASIFNLPGMNTEAFF. CDR3 coding DNA: TGTGCCAGCATTTTTAATTTACCGGGAATGAACACTGAAGCTTTCTTT.

This clonotype showed up just a few times. This chain connects TRBV5-1 to TRBJ2-5; TRBD1 matches 8 bases. CDR3 length equals 14 residues. Germline loops: CDR1 SGHRS, CDR2 YFSETQ. The J segment lost 5 bases and the V segment lost 2 bases, leaving 5 bases of the junction unmatched. The CDR3 coding sequence is TGCGCCAGCAGCTTCACAGGGGGTATGGAGACCCAGTACTTC. Protein: CASSFTGGMETQYF. The variable domain in full, with the rest retrieved from reference TRBV5-1 and TRBJ2-5, is KAGVTQTPRYLIKTRGQQVTLSCSPISGHRSVSWYQQTPGQGLQFLFEYFSETQRNKGNFPGRFSGRQFSNSRSEMNVSTLELGDSALYLCASSFTGGMETQYFGPGTRLLVL.

This chain uses TRBV6-2 or TRBV6-3 with TRBJ2-7; D possibly corresponds to TRBD1 (6 bases). The V and J ends lost 0 bases and 5 bases respectively, with 8 bases between them. The CDR3 covers 13 residues. Germline V CDR1 and CDR2: MNHEY, SVGEGT. The chain's CDR3 is CASSYSDRNEQYF. CDR3 sequence (DNA): TGTGCCAGCAGTTACTCCGACAGGAACGAGCAGTACTTC.

In its sample, this clonotype was seen a few times. The J gene is TRBJ1-2, the V gene TRBV6-5; a weak D match, TRBD1 (5 bases). The germline V gene encodes CDR1 MNHEY and CDR2 SVGAGI. Trimming left V 0 bases short and J 2 bases short, with 7 bases between. This CDR3 is built from 14 residues. As DNA, the CDR3 is TGTGCCAGCAGTTACTCTAAGGGGAACTATGGCTACACCTTC. Translation: CASSYSKGNYGYTF.

In its sample, this clonotype was seen many times. The chain couples TRBV2 to TRBJ1-4, with 8 bases fitting TRBD1. J gave up 4 bases and V 7 bases, and 8 bases lay outside the gene matches. In germline, CDR1 is SNHLY, CDR2 FYNNEI. CDR3 length: 15 amino acids. The CDR3 protein is CASTRNGQGNEKLFF. The CDR3 DNA reads TGTGCCAGCACTCGAAACGGACAGGGTAATGAAAAACTGTTTTTT.

Ten or more counts support this clonotype. The chain carries TRBV7-2 and TRBJ2-1; possible D gene TRBD1, 5 bases. The CDR3 runs to 14 residues. Trimming left V 3 bases short and J 6 bases short, with 12 bases between. CDR1 and CDR2 (germline): SGHTA, FQGNSA. CDR3 sequence: CASSFFEGANEQFF. As DNA, the CDR3 is TGTGCCAGCAGCTTCTTCGAAGGGGCCAATGAGCAGTTCTTC.

This clonotype was observed a few times. This chain links TRBV5-5 with TRBJ1-1, with D tentatively TRBD1 (5 bases). CDR1 and CDR2 from the germline V gene are SGHKS and YYEKEE (reference sequence). V lost 6 bases to trimming and J lost 0 bases, with 15 bases between them. The length of the CDR3 is 15 residues. CDR3 protein: CASTNTGQLNTEAFF. CDR3 in DNA: TGTGCCAGCACCAACACGGGGCAGTTGAACACTGAAGCTTTCTTT.

The table lists this clonotype with a few counts. V usage is TRBV28 and J usage is TRBJ1-3; 7 positions agree with TRBD1. The germline gives CDR1 MDHEN, CDR2 SYDVKM. The CDR3 length is 16 residues. The ends lost 3 bases at V and 4 bases at J; junction bases unmatched: 9. CDR3 loop: CASSLVGRGEGNTIYF. For the CDR3, the DNA is TGTGCCAGCAGTTTGGTTGGCAGGGGGGAGGGAAACACCATATATTTT.

This clonotype was seen ten or more times. As DNA, the CDR3 is TGTGCCAGCAGCGTAGGGGCAGGGGTAGATTCACCCCTCCACTTT. It is translated as CASSVGAGVDSPLHF. J is TRBJ1-6 and V is TRBV9; the D gene is possibly TRBD1 (6 bases). Trimming took off 0 bases at V and 8 bases at J, with 12 bases between the two ends. This CDR3 is built from 15 residues. CDR1 is SGDLS and CDR2 is YYNGEE in the germline V gene.

This clonotype was recorded many times. The rearrangement uses TRBV7-6 and TRBJ1-1; possible D gene TRBD1, 5 bases. Looked up from germline, CDR1 is SGHVS and CDR2 is FNYEAQ. V lost 3 bases and J 2 bases, leaving 10 bases between the germline ends. The length of the CDR3 is 14 residues. CDR3 region: CASSFGRDNTEAFF. CDR3 nucleotide sequence: TGTGCCAGCAGCTTTGGCCGGGACAACACTGAAGCTTTCTTT.

The sample holds many counts of this clonotype. V gene TRBV3-1 combines with J gene TRBJ1-1, with unresolved D. V lost 3 bases, J lost 2 bases, and 7 bases lay in between. Germline V CDR1 and CDR2: LGHDT, YNNKEL (reference sequence). This CDR3 has 13 residues. Here the CDR3 DNA reads TGTGCCAGCAGCCAGGCCAGTAACACTGAAGCTTTCTTT. It codes for CASSQASNTEAFF.

The J gene is TRBJ1-1, the V gene TRBV30; 7 bases are a match to TRBD1. The CDR3 is made up of 13 amino acids. With V trimmed by 4 bases and J by 4 bases, 6 bases remained unmatched. Germline V gene data show CDR1 as GTSNPN and CDR2 as SVGIG (reference sequence). The CDR3 loop is CAWTQGVFTEAFF. The DNA for the CDR3 is TGTGCCTGGACCCAGGGGGTCTTCACTGAAGCTTTCTTT.

This clonotype has only a few counts. The chain links TRBV6-2 or TRBV6-3 to TRBJ1-1; tentatively, D is TRBD1 (5 bases). The CDR3 spans 13 residues. Between the trimmed V and J ends, which lost 6 bases and 4 bases, there was a span of 12 bases. Germline V gene lookup returns CDR1 MNHEY and CDR2 SVGEGT. The CDR3 nucleotides are TGTGCCAGCAGAGCCCAGGGAGCCACTGAAGCTTTCTTT. Translated, it gives CASRAQGATEAFF.